This T cell receptor (beta chain) originates from a study of T cell clonality in common variable immunodeficiency. Sequenced by immunoSEQ multiplex PCR; TCRdb stores in-frame clones only, minus some. This repertoire holds tens of thousands of clones, and none appear only once. Study observations and caveats: Fewer deletions and N-nucleotide insertions were reportedly seen in common variable immunodeficiency TCR beta sequences. What drives increased CVID clonality needs T cell subpopulation sequencing. CVID subjects had higher TCRbeta clonality than healthy controls, most marked in about a third.

This clone was seen repeatedly, ten times or more. Its target is not known. Read data end 3 residues before the CDR3 end; the end is taken from the germline J gene. This sample includes further DNA sequences coding for the same CDR3. Germline CDR1 reads SQVTM; CDR2 reads ANQGSEA. The CDR3 runs 10 residues. Trimming took 7 bases from V and 5 from J, leaving 8 bases between them. The sequenced material came from peripheral blood mononuclear cells. The TCR was taken from a person between 18 and 75 years old in good health. This chain uses TRBV29-1 with TRBJ1-1; D may be TRBD1 (6 bases). CDR3 sequence: CSAQGTEAFF. The sequenced part of the CDR3 DNA is TGCAGCGCCCAGGGGACTGAA.